This paragraph covers one TCR beta chain sequence. The sample is drawn from a study of blood T cell repertoires in COVID-19. Study-level information: The United States, Italy and Spain supplied acute and convalescent COVID-19 samples.

Repertoires were generated with immunoSEQ multiplex PCR, while TCRdb's copy carries only in-frame clones and drops some. The sample carries roughly 95,000 clones, about 93% recorded once. CDR3 length: 15 residues. V was clipped by 7 bases and J by 2 bases, with 15 bases between them. Germline-derived CDR1 and CDR2 are SNHLY and FYNNEI. The chain links TRBV2 to TRBJ1-5; possibly TRBD1 for D (5 bases). The sequenced sample was peripheral blood. The receptor comes from a woman aged 45 to 65 in a cohort sampled during active COVID-19. CDR3 region: CASTGGVGGNQPQHF. CDR3 sequence (DNA): TGTGCCAGCACCGGGGGGGTTGGCGGCAATCAGCCCCAGCATTTT.